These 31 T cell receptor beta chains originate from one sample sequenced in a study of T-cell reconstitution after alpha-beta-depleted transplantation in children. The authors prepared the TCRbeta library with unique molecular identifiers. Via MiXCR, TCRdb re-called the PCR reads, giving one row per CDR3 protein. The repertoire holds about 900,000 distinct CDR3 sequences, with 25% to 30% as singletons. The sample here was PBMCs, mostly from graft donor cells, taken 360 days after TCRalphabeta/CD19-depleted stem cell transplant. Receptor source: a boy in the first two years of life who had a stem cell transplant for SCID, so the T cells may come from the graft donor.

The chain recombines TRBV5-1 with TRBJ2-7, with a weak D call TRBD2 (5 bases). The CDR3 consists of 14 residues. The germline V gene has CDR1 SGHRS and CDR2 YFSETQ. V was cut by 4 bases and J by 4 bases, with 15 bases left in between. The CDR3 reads CASSAGRWEYEQYF. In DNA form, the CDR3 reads TGCGCCAGCAGCGCCGGACGCTGGGAGTACGAGCAGTACTTC. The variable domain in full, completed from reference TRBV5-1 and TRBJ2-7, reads KAGVTQTPRYLIKTRGQQVTLSCSPISGHRSVSWYQQTPGQGLQFLFEYFSETQRNKGNFPGRFSGRQFSNSRSEMNVSTLELGDSALYLCASSAGRWEYEQYFGPGTRLTVT.

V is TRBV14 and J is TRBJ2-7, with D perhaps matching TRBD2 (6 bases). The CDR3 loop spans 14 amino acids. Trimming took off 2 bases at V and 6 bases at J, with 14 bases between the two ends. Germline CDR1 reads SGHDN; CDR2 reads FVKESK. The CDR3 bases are TGTGCCAGCAGCCAATCTAGCGTTTGGGGCGAGCAGTACTTC. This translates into CASSQSSVWGEQYF.

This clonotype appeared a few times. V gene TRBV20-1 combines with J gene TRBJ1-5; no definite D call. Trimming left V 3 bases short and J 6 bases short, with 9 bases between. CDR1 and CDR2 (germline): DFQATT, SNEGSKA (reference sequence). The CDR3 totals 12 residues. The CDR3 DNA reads TGCAGTGCTAGCGTGGGTAGTCAGCCCCAGCATTTT. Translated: CSASVGSQPQHF.

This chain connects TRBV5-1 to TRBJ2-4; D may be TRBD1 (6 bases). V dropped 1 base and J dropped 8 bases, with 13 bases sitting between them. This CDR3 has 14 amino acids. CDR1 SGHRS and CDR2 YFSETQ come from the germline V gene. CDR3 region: CASSLLQGLDIQYF. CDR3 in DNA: TGCGCCAGCAGCTTGTTGCAGGGGTTGGACATTCAGTACTTC.

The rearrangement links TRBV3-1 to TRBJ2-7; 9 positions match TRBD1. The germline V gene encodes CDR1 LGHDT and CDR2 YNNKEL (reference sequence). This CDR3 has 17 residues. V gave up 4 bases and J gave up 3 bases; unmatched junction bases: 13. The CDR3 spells CASSLWGAGQGVYEQYF. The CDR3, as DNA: TGTGCCAGCAGCCTCTGGGGAGCGGGACAGGGCGTCTACGAGCAGTACTTC.

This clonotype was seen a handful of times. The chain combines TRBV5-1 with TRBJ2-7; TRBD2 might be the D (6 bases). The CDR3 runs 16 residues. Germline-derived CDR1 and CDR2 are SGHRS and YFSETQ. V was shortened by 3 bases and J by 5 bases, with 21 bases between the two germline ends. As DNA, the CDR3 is TGCGCCAGCAGCTACGATCGTAGCGGACACAAAAACGAGCAGTACTTC. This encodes CASSYDRSGHKNEQYF.

The CDR3 DNA follows: TGTGCCAGCAGCTCAGTCGGACCGGACGAGCAGTACTTC. It yields the protein CASSSVGPDEQYF. The J gene is TRBJ2-7, the V gene TRBV7-3; no firm D call. Deletions cut 4 bases from V and 5 bases from J, with 12 bases between. Per the germline V gene, CDR1 is SGHTA and CDR2 is FQGTGA. The length of the CDR3 is 13 residues.

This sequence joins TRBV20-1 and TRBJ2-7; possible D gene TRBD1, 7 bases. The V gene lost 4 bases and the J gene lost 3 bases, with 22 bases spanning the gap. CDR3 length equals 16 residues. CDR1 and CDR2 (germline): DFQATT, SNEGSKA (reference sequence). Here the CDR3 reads CSATSHGGQRDYEQYF. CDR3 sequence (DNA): TGCAGTGCTACCTCCCACGGGGGACAGCGAGACTACGAGCAGTACTTC.

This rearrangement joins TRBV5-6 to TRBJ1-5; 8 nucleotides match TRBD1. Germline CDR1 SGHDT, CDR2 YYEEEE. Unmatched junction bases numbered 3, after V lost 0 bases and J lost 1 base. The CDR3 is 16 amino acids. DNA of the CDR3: TGTGCCAGCAGCTTGGGCAGGGGGCTGAGCAATCAGCCCCAGCATTTT. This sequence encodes CASSLGRGLSNQPQHF.

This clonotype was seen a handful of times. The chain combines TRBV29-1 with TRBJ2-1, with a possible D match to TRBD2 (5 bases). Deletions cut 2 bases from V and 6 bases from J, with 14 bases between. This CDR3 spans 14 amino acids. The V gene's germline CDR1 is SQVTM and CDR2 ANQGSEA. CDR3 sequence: CSVESPRARNEQFF. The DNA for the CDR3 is TGCAGCGTTGAAAGTCCGAGGGCACGCAATGAGCAGTTCTTC.

The CDR3 region is CASSHLDRARTDTQYF. CDR3 coding DNA: TGCGCCAGCAGCCACCTGGACAGGGCCCGCACAGATACGCAGTATTTT. The rearrangement joins TRBV4-1 to TRBJ2-3; 8 bases match TRBD1. CDR3 length: 16 amino acids. The germline V gene has CDR1 MGHRA and CDR2 YSYEKL. The V and J ends lost 3 bases and 1 base, in that order; junction bases with no gene match: 6.

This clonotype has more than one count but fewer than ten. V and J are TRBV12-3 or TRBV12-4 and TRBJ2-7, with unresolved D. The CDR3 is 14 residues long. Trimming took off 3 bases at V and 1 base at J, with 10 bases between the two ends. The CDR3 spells CASSFGLPSYEQYF. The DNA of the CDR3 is TGTGCCAGCAGTTTCGGCCTACCTTCCTACGAGCAGTACTTC.

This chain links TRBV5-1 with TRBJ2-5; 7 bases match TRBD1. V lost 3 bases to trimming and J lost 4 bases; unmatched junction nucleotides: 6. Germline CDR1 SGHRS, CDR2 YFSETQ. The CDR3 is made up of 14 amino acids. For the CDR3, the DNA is TGCGCCAGCAGCTCCGTACAGGGGCGAGAGACCCAGTACTTC. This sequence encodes CASSSVQGRETQYF.

The CDR3 reads CASSLGRGDFKQFF. The CDR3 DNA follows: TGTGCCAGCAGCTTAGGGCGGGGGGATTTTAAGCAGTTCTTC. V gene TRBV7-2 combines with J gene TRBJ2-1; 8 bases align to TRBD2. Losses at the gene ends were 1 base for V and 11 bases for J; bases not matched to a gene: 7. Germline V gives CDR1 SGHTA, CDR2 FQGNSA. The CDR3 has 14 amino acids.

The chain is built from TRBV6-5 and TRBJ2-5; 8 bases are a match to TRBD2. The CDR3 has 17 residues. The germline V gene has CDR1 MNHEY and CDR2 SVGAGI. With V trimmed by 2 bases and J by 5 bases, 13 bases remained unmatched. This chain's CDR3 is CASSYLPSGGGLETQYF. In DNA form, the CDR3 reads TGTGCCAGCAGTTACCTCCCGTCGGGAGGGGGGTTGGAGACCCAGTACTTC.

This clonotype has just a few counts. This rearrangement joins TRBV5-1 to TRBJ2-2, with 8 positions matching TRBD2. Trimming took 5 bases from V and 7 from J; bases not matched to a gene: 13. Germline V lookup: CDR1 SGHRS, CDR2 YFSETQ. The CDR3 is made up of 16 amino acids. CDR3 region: CASRIRRGGLIGELFF. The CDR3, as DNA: TGCGCCAGCAGAATCCGACGGGGGGGCCTGATCGGGGAGCTGTTTTTT.

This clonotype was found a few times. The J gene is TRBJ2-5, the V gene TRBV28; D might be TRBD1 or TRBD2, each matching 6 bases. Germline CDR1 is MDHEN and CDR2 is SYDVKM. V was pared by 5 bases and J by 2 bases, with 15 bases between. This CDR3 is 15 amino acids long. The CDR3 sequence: CASSPFKGGQETQYF. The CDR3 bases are TGTGCCAGCAGTCCCTTCAAGGGGGGTCAAGAGACCCAGTACTTC.

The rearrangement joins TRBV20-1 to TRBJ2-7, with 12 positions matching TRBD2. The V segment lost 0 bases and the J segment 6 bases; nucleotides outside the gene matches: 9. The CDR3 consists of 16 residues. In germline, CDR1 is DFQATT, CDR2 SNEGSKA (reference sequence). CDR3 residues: CSARDFLAGGPVEQYF. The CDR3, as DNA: TGCAGTGCTAGAGATTTCCTAGCGGGGGGGCCTGTCGAGCAGTACTTC.

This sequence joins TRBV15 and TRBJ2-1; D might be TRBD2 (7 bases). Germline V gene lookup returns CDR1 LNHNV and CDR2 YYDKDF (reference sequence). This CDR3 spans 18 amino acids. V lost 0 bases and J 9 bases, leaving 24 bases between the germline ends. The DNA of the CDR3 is TGTGCCACCAGCAGAGATTACAGCCGGGGGGCTATCTCACTTGAGCAGTTCTTC. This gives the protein CATSRDYSRGAISLEQFF.

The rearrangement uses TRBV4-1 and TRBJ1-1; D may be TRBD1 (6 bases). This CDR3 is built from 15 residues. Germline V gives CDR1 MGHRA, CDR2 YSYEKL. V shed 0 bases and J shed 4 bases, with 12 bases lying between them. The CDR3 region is CASSQDPNRATEAFF. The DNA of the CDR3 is TGCGCCAGCAGCCAAGATCCCAACAGGGCCACTGAAGCTTTCTTT.

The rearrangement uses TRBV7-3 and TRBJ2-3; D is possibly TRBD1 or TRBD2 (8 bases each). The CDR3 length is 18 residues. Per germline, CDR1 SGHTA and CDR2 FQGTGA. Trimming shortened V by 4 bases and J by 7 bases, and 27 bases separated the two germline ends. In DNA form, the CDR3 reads TGTGCCAGCAGCTCCCAAGTCGGGAGGGCAGGGGGCTTAAATACGCAGTATTTT. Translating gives CASSSQVGRAGGLNTQYF. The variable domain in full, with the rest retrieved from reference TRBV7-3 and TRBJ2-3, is GAGVSQTPSNKVTEKGKYVELRCDPISGHTALYWYRQSLGQGPEFLIYFQGTGAADDSGLPNDRFFAVRPEGSVSTLKIQRTERGDSAVYLCASSSQVGRAGGLNTQYFGPGTRLTVL.

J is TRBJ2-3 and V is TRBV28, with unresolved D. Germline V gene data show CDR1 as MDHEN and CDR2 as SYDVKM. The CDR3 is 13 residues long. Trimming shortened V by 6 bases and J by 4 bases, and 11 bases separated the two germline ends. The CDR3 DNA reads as TGTGCCAGCAGACCAACCAAGCCAGATACGCAGTATTTT. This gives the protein CASRPTKPDTQYF.

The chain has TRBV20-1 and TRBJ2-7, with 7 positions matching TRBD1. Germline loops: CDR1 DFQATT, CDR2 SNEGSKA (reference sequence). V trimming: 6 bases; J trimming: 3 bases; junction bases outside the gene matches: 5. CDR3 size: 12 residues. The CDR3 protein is CSAYRGYYEQYF. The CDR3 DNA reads TGCAGTGCCTACAGGGGATACTACGAGCAGTACTTC.

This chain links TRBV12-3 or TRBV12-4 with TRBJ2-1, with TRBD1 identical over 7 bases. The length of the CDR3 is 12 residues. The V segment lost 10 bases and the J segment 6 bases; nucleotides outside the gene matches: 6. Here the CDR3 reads CATATGSNEQFF. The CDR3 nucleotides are TGTGCCACCGCGACAGGGAGCAATGAGCAGTTCTTC.

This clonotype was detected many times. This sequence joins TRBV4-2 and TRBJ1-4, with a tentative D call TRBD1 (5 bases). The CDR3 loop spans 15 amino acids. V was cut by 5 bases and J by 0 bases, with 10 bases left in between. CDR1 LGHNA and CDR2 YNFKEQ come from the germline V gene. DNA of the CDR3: TGTGCCAGCAGCGGGGCGGGAACAACTAATGAAAAACTGTTTTTT. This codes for CASSGAGTTNEKLFF.

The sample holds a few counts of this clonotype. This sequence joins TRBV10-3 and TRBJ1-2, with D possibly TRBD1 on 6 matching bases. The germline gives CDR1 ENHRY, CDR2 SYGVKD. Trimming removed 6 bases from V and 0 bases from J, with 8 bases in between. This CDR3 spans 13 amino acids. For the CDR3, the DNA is TGTGCCATCAGAGGGGGAGCTAACTATGGCTACACCTTC. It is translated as CAIRGGANYGYTF.

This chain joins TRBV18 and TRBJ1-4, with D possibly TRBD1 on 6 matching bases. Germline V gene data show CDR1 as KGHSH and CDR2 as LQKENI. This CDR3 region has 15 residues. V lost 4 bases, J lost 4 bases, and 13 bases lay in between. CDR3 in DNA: TGTGCCAGCTCACTCGACAGGTCCTTTAATGAAAAACTGTTTTTT. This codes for CASSLDRSFNEKLFF.

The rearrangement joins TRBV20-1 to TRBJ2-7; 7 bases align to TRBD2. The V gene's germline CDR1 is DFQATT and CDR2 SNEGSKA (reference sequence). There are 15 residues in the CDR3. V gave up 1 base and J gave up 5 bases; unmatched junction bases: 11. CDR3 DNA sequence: TGCAGTGCTAGAGGAAGGTTGGTGGGGAGGGACGAGCAGTACTTC. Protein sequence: CSARGRLVGRDEQYF.

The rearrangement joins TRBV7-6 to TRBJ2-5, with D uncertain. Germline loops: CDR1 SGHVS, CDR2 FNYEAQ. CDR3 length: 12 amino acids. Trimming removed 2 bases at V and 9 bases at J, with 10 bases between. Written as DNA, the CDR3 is TGTGCCAGCAGCTTACAAATTAGGGCCCAGTACTTC. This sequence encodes CASSLQIRAQYF. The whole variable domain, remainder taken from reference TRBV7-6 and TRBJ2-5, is GAGVSQSPRYKVTKRGQDVALRCDPISGHVSLYWYRQALGQGPEFLTYFNYEAQQDKSGLPNDRFSAERPEGSISTLTIQRTEQRDSAMYRCASSLQIRAQYFGPGTRLLVL.

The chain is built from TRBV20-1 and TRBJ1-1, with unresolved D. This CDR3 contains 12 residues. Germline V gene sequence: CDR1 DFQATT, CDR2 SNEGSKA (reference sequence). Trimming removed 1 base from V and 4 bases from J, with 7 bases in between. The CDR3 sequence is CSARAFGTEAFF. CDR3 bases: TGCAGTGCTAGAGCGTTCGGCACTGAAGCTTTCTTT.

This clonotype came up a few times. The CDR3 nucleotides are TGTGCCAGCAGCCCGGAGATTCGGGCTAGCGGAAAAAATTACAATGAGCAGTTCTTC. It codes for CASSPEIRASGKNYNEQFF. The rearrangement uses TRBV7-6 and TRBJ2-1; 7 bases agree with TRBD2. The CDR3 loop spans 19 amino acids. Germline CDR1 reads SGHVS; CDR2 reads FNYEAQ. Trimming removed 5 bases from V and 4 bases from J; junction bases left unmatched: 20.